The 21 T cell receptor beta chains below were found in one sample sequenced in a study of response to subunit inactivated influenza vaccine. TCRdb processed the RT-PCR reads anew with MiXCR; each CDR3 protein has one entry. The sample shows about 580,000 distinct CDR3 sequences, around 15% of them seen only once. Source: PBMCs from blood, taken about 12 days after vaccination. These receptors originate from a man aged 50 to 59 who received an inactivated influenza vaccine.

This clonotype was seen a few times. The V gene is TRBV5-6, the J gene TRBJ1-4; 7 nucleotides align to TRBD1. CDR3 size: 14 residues. Germline CDR1 and CDR2: SGHDT and YYEEEE. The trim removed 3 bases at V and 6 bases at J, leaving 5 bases unmatched. CDR3 coding DNA: TGTGCCAGCAGCTCAGGGGGATTGGATGAAAAACTGTTTTTT. It encodes CASSSGGLDEKLFF.

This clonotype occurred a few times. The rearrangement uses TRBV20-1 and TRBJ1-5, with 7 nucleotides matching TRBD1. Germline assignment: CDR1 DFQATT and CDR2 SNEGSKA (reference sequence). V lost 5 bases to trimming and J lost 2 bases; unmatched junction nucleotides: 3. The CDR3 length is 13 residues. CDR3 amino acids: CSAGGTGNQPQHF. DNA of the CDR3: TGCAGTGCTGGAGGGACAGGCAATCAGCCCCAGCATTTT.

In its sample, this clonotype was seen a few times. The chain joins TRBV28 to TRBJ2-5, with D possibly called TRBD1 or TRBD2 (5 bases each). Germline CDR1 and CDR2: MDHEN and SYDVKM. The CDR3 length is 16 residues. The ends were cut back, 5 bases at V and 5 bases at J, with 21 bases in the middle. The CDR3 sequence is CASSPVSFRGGETQYF. In nucleotides, the CDR3 is TGTGCCAGCAGTCCCGTCTCTTTTCGGGGCGGGGAGACCCAGTACTTC.

Only a few counts were recorded for this clonotype. The chain couples TRBV5-1 to TRBJ2-1, with TRBD2 matching over 12 bases. This CDR3 is built from 15 residues. V lost 5 bases, J lost 0 bases, and 0 bases stayed unmatched. Germline CDR1 is SGHRS and CDR2 is YFSETQ. CDR3 coding DNA: TGCGCCAGCAGGACTAGCGGGAGCTCCTACAATGAGCAGTTCTTC. Translation: CASRTSGSSYNEQFF.

Many counts were recorded for this clonotype. This sequence joins TRBV12-3 or TRBV12-4 and TRBJ1-1, with 8 positions matching TRBD1. Trimming at V came to 2 bases and at J to 8 bases, leaving 4 bases not matched to a gene. The CDR3 covers 13 residues. The CDR3 sequence: CASSLSRQGEAFF. The CDR3 DNA follows: TGTGCCAGCAGTTTAAGCCGACAGGGGGAAGCTTTCTTT.

In nucleotides, the CDR3 is TGTGCCAGCTGCCCCGGGAGGAGCTCCTACAATGAGCAGTTCTTC. Translating gives CASCPGRSSYNEQFF. The V gene is TRBV27, the J gene TRBJ2-1, with 7 bases aligning to TRBD2. CDR3 length: 15 residues. CDR1 is MNHEY, CDR2 SMNVEV, per germline (reference sequence). V shed 8 bases, J shed 0 bases, and the junction held 7 bases outside the gene matches.

This chain uses TRBV6-2 or TRBV6-3 with TRBJ2-7; tentatively, D is TRBD1 (6 bases). Trimming removed 2 bases from V and 2 bases from J, with 13 bases in between. The CDR3 is made up of 15 amino acids. Germline V gene data show CDR1 as MNHEY and CDR2 as SVGEGT. Written as DNA, the CDR3 is TGTGCCAGCAGTTACGGACGGACAGAGACCTACGAGCAGTACTTC. Its translation: CASSYGRTETYEQYF.

A few counts support this clonotype. J is TRBJ2-3 and V is TRBV7-2; 14 nucleotides align to TRBD2. The germline CDR1 and CDR2 sequences are SGHTA and FQGNSA. V was pared by 7 bases and J by 9 bases, with 12 bases of the junction left unmatched. The CDR3 covers 16 residues. CDR3 coding DNA: TGTGCCAGCACCCTGACTAGCGGGGGGGCGTGGGGCACGCAGTATTTT. This encodes CASTLTSGGAWGTQYF. Full variable domain (outside the CDR3, taken from reference TRBV7-2 and TRBJ2-3): GAGVSQSPSNKVTEKGKDVELRCDPISGHTALYWYRQSLGQGLEFLIYFQGNSAPDKSGLPSDRFSAERTGGSVSTLTIQRTQQEDSAVYLCASTLTSGGAWGTQYFGPGTRLTVL.

V is TRBV10-3 and J is TRBJ2-1; 7 nucleotides agree with TRBD2. The junction had 10 bases not matched to a gene; V was cut back by 3 bases and J by 8 bases. The CDR3 loop spans 15 amino acids. Germline CDR1 reads ENHRY; CDR2 reads SYGVKD. In nucleotides, the CDR3 is TGTGCCATCAGTGACGGGACTATCACCAAAGATGAGCAGTTCTTC. This gives the protein CAISDGTITKDEQFF.

This clonotype was observed a handful of times. This sequence joins TRBV10-1 and TRBJ2-5; 9 bases line up with TRBD2. V was clipped by 5 bases and J by 5 bases; unmatched bases: 9. The germline V gene encodes CDR1 WNHNN and CDR2 SYGVQD (reference sequence). This CDR3 has 15 amino acids. The CDR3 DNA reads as TGCGCCAGCAGTAAGCGGGGGGCACCTTCCGAGACCCAGTACTTC. Its protein product is CASSKRGAPSETQYF.

This clonotype appeared many times. The chain combines TRBV20-1 with TRBJ2-5; 8 bases fit TRBD2. CDR1 and CDR2 (germline): DFQATT, SNEGSKA (reference sequence). V shed 4 bases and J 5 bases; nucleotides not matched to a gene: 6. The CDR3 is 13 residues long. The CDR3 sequence: CSANPRGRETQYF. As DNA, the CDR3 is TGCAGTGCTAATCCTCGCGGGAGGGAGACCCAGTACTTC.

In this sample, this clonotype turned up many times. This rearrangement joins TRBV20-1 to TRBJ2-5; unclear D gene. The CDR3 spans 15 residues. The germline V gene encodes CDR1 DFQATT and CDR2 SNEGSKA (reference sequence). V was cut by 0 bases and J by 2 bases, with 13 bases left in between. This CDR3 reads CSARDPTLRQETQYF. CDR3 DNA: TGCAGTGCTAGAGATCCCACACTCCGACAAGAGACCCAGTACTTC.

The chain is built from TRBV10-3 and TRBJ2-1; TRBD1 agrees at 11 bases. This CDR3 has 14 residues. V dropped 11 bases and J dropped 8; count of bases not matched to a gene: 11. From germline, CDR1 is ENHRY and CDR2 SYGVKD. The CDR3: CASTLRDRGDEQFF. The CDR3 DNA is TGTGCCTCGACCCTAAGGGACAGGGGGGATGAGCAGTTCTTC.

The chain combines TRBV9 with TRBJ2-2; tentative D call: TRBD2 (6 bases). Deletions cut 0 bases from V and 5 bases from J, with 14 bases between. This CDR3 has 16 residues. Germline CDR1 and CDR2: SGDLS and YYNGEE. The CDR3, as DNA: TGTGCCAGCAGCGTAGAGGACGGGAGTCCGACCGGGGAGCTGTTTTTT. Protein product: CASSVEDGSPTGELFF. Based on the CDR3 plus reference TRBV9 and TRBJ2-2, the full variable domain is DSGVTQTPKHLITATGQRVTLRCSPRSGDLSVYWYQQSLDQGLQFLIQYYNGEERAKGNILERFSAQQFPDLHSELNLSSLELGDSALYFCASSVEDGSPTGELFFGEGSRLTVL.

This sequence joins TRBV5-1 and TRBJ1-1; 8 nucleotides align to TRBD1. Germline CDR1 reads SGHRS; CDR2 reads YFSETQ. The CDR3 spans 15 residues. The V gene end was trimmed by 7 bases and the J gene end by 1 base; junction bases not matched to a gene: 9. CDR3 amino acids: CASADQGAWNTEAFF. For the CDR3, the DNA is TGCGCCAGCGCCGACCAGGGGGCATGGAACACTGAAGCTTTCTTT.

Many counts were recorded for this clonotype. The chain joins TRBV4-3 to TRBJ2-1; TRBD2 matches 9 bases. The CDR3 is made up of 15 amino acids. V shed 1 base, J shed 4 bases, and the junction held 2 bases outside the gene matches. Germline V gene lookup returns CDR1 LGHNA and CDR2 YSLEER. The CDR3 region is CASSQGLAGYNEQFF. The CDR3 coding sequence is TGCGCCAGCAGCCAAGGCCTAGCGGGGTACAATGAGCAGTTCTTC.

The chain combines TRBV28 with TRBJ2-3, with 7 bases identical to TRBD1. Per germline, CDR1 MDHEN and CDR2 SYDVKM. J was trimmed by 3 bases and V by 5 bases; bases with no gene match: 11. The CDR3 is 16 amino acids. CDR3 amino acids: CASSALNLTGTDTQYF. CDR3 coding DNA: TGTGCCAGCAGTGCCCTCAACCTGACAGGGACAGATACGCAGTATTTT.

Ten or more counts support this clonotype. The chain combines TRBV20-1 with TRBJ2-7; possible D gene TRBD2, 6 bases. The germline V and J ends were trimmed by 5 bases and 3 bases, with 17 bases remaining between them. The CDR3 consists of 14 residues. Per the germline V gene, CDR1 is DFQATT and CDR2 is SNEGSKA (reference sequence). The CDR3 nucleotides read TGCAGTGCTTTCTCCAGCGGGCATGACTACGAGCAGTACTTC. Translated, it gives CSAFSSGHDYEQYF.

This chain joins TRBV6-1 and TRBJ2-7; TRBD1 might be the D (6 bases). This CDR3 region has 15 residues. Trimming stripped 6 bases from V and 1 base from J, with 16 bases between. Per germline, CDR1 MNHNS and CDR2 SASEGT. CDR3 sequence reads: CASSETPTGSYEQYF. Here the CDR3 DNA reads TGTGCCAGCAGCGAAACCCCAACAGGGTCCTACGAGCAGTACTTC.

The chain couples TRBV5-1 to TRBJ2-1, with 14 bases lining up with TRBD2. Germline lookup yields CDR1 SGHRS and CDR2 YFSETQ. The CDR3 is 16 residues long. V lost 4 bases and J lost 15; bases outside the gene matches: 15. The CDR3 DNA reads as TGCGCCAGCAGCGATATTCTCGGGACTAGCGGGAGAAGTGGGTTCTTC. Its translation is CASSDILGTSGRSGFF. Full variable domain (remainder filled in from reference TRBV5-1 and TRBJ2-1): KAGVTQTPRYLIKTRGQQVTLSCSPISGHRSVSWYQQTPGQGLQFLFEYFSETQRNKGNFPGRFSGRQFSNSRSEMNVSTLELGDSALYLCASSDILGTSGRSGFFGPGTRLTVL.

This sequence joins TRBV12-3 or TRBV12-4 and TRBJ2-2, with 10 bases that match TRBD1. Trimming took 5 bases from V and 2 from J; bases not matched to a gene: 2. This CDR3 spans 15 amino acids. The CDR3 spells CASSRDRGNTGELFF. The CDR3 nucleotides read TGTGCCAGCAGTCGGGACAGGGGTAACACCGGGGAGCTGTTTTTT.